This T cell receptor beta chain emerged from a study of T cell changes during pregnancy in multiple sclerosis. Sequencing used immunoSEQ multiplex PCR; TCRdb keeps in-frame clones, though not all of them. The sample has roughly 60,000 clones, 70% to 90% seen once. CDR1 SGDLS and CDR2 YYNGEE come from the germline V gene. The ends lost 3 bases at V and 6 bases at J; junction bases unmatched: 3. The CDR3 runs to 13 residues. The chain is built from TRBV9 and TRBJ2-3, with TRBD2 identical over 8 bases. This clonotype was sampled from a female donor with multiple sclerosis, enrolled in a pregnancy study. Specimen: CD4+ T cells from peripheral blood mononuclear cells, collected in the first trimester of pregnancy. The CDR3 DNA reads TGTGCCAGCAGCGCTCGGGAGGGGGATACGCAGTATTTT. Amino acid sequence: CASSAREGDTQYF.